Detailed here is one T cell receptor (beta chain). CDR3 size: 13 residues. V was pared by 7 bases and J by 9 bases, with 8 bases of the junction left unmatched. The germline CDR1 and CDR2 sequences are SNHLY and FYNNEI. The data originate from a study of blood T cell repertoires in COVID-19. Turning to the study itself: Collection of acute and convalescent COVID-19 samples took place in the United States, Italy and Spain. The cDNA or gDNA used as material had been derived from T cells, B-cell-depleted T cells, or PBMCs.

Study processing details: Nucleated cell counts were estimated from reference gene primer amplification. Repertoires were generated with immunoSEQ multiplex PCR, while TCRdb's copy carries only in-frame clones and drops some. The D gene and trimming were derived from the DNA, and the V and J assignments and clone size from that table. The sample holds some 150,000 clones, 87% seen once. The TCR comes from a man aged 45-65 years with active COVID-19. The rearrangement joins TRBV2 to TRBJ2-1, with 8 bases fitting TRBD1. Specimen: peripheral blood. The CDR3 coding sequence is TGTGCCAGCAATTACGACAGGGGAGGTGAGCAGTTCTTC. Amino acids: CASNYDRGGEQFF.